One sample yielded the 30 T cell receptor beta chains listed below, sequenced in a study of T cell responses to AZD1222 COVID-19 vaccine. Profiled with immunoSEQ multiplex PCR; TCRdb holds only in-frame clones, not every one. The sample lists 250,000 to 300,000 clones; about 94% were seen once. The sample here was peripheral blood, taken 28 days after the second AZD1222 dose. The receptors stem from an adult who received the AZD1222 COVID-19 vaccine.

V and J are TRBV5-1 and TRBJ2-1; no clear D gene. The V and J ends lost 2 bases and 6 bases respectively, with 12 bases between them. Germline V gene data show CDR1 as SGHRS and CDR2 as YFSETQ. The CDR3 spans 14 residues. The DNA of the CDR3 is TGCGCCAGCAGCTTCACCTCAGGTTTCAATGAGCAGTTCTTC. It specifies CASSFTSGFNEQFF.

This chain connects TRBV6-5 to TRBJ2-1; D gene uncertain. The CDR3 is made up of 14 amino acids. Germline CDR1 and CDR2: MNHEY and SVGAGI. V dropped 6 bases and J dropped 4 bases, with 13 bases sitting between them. The CDR3 sequence: CASSVTRAYNEQFF. CDR3 DNA sequence: TGTGCCAGCAGCGTTACTCGGGCGTACAATGAGCAGTTCTTC.

The gene calls are TRBV6-2 or TRBV6-3 and TRBJ2-7; D gene ambiguous. Germline V lookup: CDR1 MNHEY, CDR2 SVGEGT. The CDR3 consists of 11 residues. V lost 5 bases, J lost 7 bases, and 9 bases lay in between. The CDR3 bases are TGTGCCAGCAGTCGTCAAGGGGAGCAGTACTTC. Translated: CASSRQGEQYF.

The chain recombines TRBV5-6 with TRBJ1-2, with a weak D call TRBD1 (6 bases). The CDR3 loop spans 16 amino acids. V shed 4 bases and J shed 4 bases, with 20 bases lying between them. Germline CDR1 SGHDT, CDR2 YYEEEE. CDR3 region: CASSPIQGVFVYGYTF. CDR3 DNA sequence: TGTGCCAGCAGCCCGATACAGGGTGTCTTCGTCTATGGCTACACCTTC.

The CDR3 DNA reads as TGTGCCTGGAGTGTAAAGAATTCAGCCGGGGGCGAGCAGTACTTC. Its translation is CAWSVKNSAGGEQYF. The rearrangement links TRBV30 to TRBJ2-7, with D possibly being TRBD2 (6 bases). Germline V gene lookup returns CDR1 GTSNPN and CDR2 SVGIG (reference sequence). The CDR3 spans 15 residues. Deletions cut 0 bases from V and 6 bases from J, with 18 bases between.

This chain connects TRBV10-2 to TRBJ2-7; 12 bases agree with TRBD1. Germline V gives CDR1 WSHSY, CDR2 SAAADI. The CDR3 has 15 residues. Losses at the gene ends were 6 bases for V and 2 bases for J; bases not matched to a gene: 5. CDR3 region: CASRSGTGGAYEQYF. Written as DNA, the CDR3 is TGCGCCAGCAGGTCCGGGACAGGGGGCGCCTACGAGCAGTACTTC.

The rearrangement links TRBV6-5 to TRBJ2-7, with 10 bases aligning to TRBD2. The ends lost 4 bases at V and 5 bases at J; junction bases unmatched: 5. CDR1 is MNHEY and CDR2 is SVGAGI in the germline V gene. The CDR3 sequence is 14 residues long. The chain's CDR3 is CASSSPTSGDEQYF. The CDR3 coding sequence is TGTGCCAGCAGTTCCCCCACTAGCGGGGACGAGCAGTACTTC.

This clone was found once. CDR3 protein: CASNFGGVNTGELFF. The CDR3 region has the DNA TGTGCCAGTAATTTCGGGGGGGTCAACACCGGGGAGCTGTTTTTT. The rearrangement links TRBV19 to TRBJ2-2, with TRBD2 matching over 8 bases. V trimming: 7 bases; J trimming: 2 bases; junction bases outside the gene matches: 6. The CDR3 has 15 amino acids. Germline V gene data show CDR1 as LNHDA and CDR2 as SQIVND (reference sequence).

Turning to this clone: This sample includes further DNA sequences coding for the same CDR3. The chain joins TRBV12-3 or TRBV12-4 to TRBJ1-1, with TRBD1 matching 8 bases. V dropped 5 bases and J dropped 4; count of bases not matched to a gene: 3. The CDR3 contains 13 residues. As DNA, the CDR3 is TGTGCCAGCAGTACCACAGGGGGCACTGAAGCTTTCTTT. Its protein product is CASSTTGGTEAFF.

This chain links TRBV2 with TRBJ1-1; no clear D gene. Trimming removed 9 bases from V and 0 bases from J, with 11 bases in between. The CDR3 extends over 13 amino acids. The V gene's germline CDR1 is SNHLY and CDR2 FYNNEI. CDR3: CARKTEMNTEAFF. As DNA, the CDR3 is TGTGCCAGAAAGACCGAAATGAACACTGAAGCTTTCTTT.

The V gene is TRBV28, the J gene TRBJ2-7; no definite D call. Germline V gene sequence: CDR1 MDHEN, CDR2 SYDVKM. The V and J ends lost 8 bases and 3 bases respectively, with 8 bases between them. The CDR3 extends over 11 amino acids. Here the CDR3 DNA reads TGTGCCAGCTCCGGGTTCTACGAGCAGTACTTC. It translates to CASSGFYEQYF.

This clone has just a few counts. The V gene is TRBV11-2, the J gene TRBJ2-3; D possibly corresponds to TRBD2 (6 bases). The CDR3 is 15 residues long. V gave up 4 bases and J gave up 0 bases, with 11 bases separating them. Germline-derived CDR1 and CDR2 are SGHAT and FQNNGV. The CDR3, as DNA: TGTGCCAGCAGCTCGGAGGGTGGGAGCACAGATACGCAGTATTTT. Its protein product is CASSSEGGSTDTQYF.

The gene calls are TRBV18 and TRBJ2-1; D is ambiguous. V shed 8 bases and J shed 3 bases, with 11 bases lying between them. There are 13 residues in the CDR3. The germline CDR1 and CDR2 sequences are KGHSH and LQKENI. CDR3 DNA sequence: TGTGCCAGCGTAAGTTCCCTCTACAATGAGCAGTTCTTC. Its protein product is CASVSSLYNEQFF. The complete variable domain, with remaining parts taken from reference TRBV18 and TRBJ2-1, reads NAGVMQNPRHLVRRRGQEARLRCSPMKGHSHVYWYRQLPEEGLKFMVYLQKENIIDESGMPKERFSAEFPKEGPSILRIQQVVRGDSAAYFCASVSSLYNEQFFGPGTRLTVL.

The V call is TRBV7-2, the J call TRBJ2-1; 14 bases map to TRBD2. Germline CDR1 reads SGHTA; CDR2 reads FQGNSA. The CDR3 loop spans 18 amino acids. V was clipped by 5 bases and J by 3 bases; unmatched bases: 9. CDR3 loop: CASSPGLAGEWGYNEQFF. For the CDR3, the DNA is TGTGCCAGCAGCCCGGGACTAGCGGGGGAATGGGGCTACAATGAGCAGTTCTTC. Using reference TRBV7-2 and TRBJ2-1 for the parts outside the CDR3, the full variable domain is GAGVSQSPSNKVTEKGKDVELRCDPISGHTALYWYRQSLGQGLEFLIYFQGNSAPDKSGLPSDRFSAERTGGSVSTLTIQRTQQEDSAVYLCASSPGLAGEWGYNEQFFGPGTRLTVL.

J is TRBJ1-2 and V is TRBV6-5; D remains unclear. The CDR3 runs to 13 residues. Trimming pared 5 bases from V and 5 bases from J, leaving 12 bases between. Germline V CDR1 and CDR2: MNHEY, SVGAGI. CDR3 DNA: TGTGCCAGCAGTAACCCCCCCGGGTATGGCTACACCTTC. Translation: CASSNPPGYGYTF.

The genes are TRBV9 and TRBJ1-2; no clear D gene. The CDR3 contains 11 residues. Germline-derived CDR1 and CDR2 are SGDLS and YYNGEE. Between the trimmed V and J ends, which lost 3 bases and 7 bases, there was a span of 7 bases. The CDR3 nucleotides are TGTGCCAGCAGCGGATACAGTGGCTACACCTTC. It is translated as CASSGYSGYTF.

The genes are TRBV7-2 and TRBJ2-3; a possible D gene is TRBD1 (6 bases). CDR1 and CDR2 (germline): SGHTA, FQGNSA. The CDR3 covers 11 residues. The V end was cut by 4 bases, the J end by 8 bases, with 7 bases between. The chain's CDR3 is CASSSQGTQYF. The CDR3, as DNA: TGTGCCAGCAGCTCACAGGGTACGCAGTATTTT. Full variable domain (rest looked up from reference TRBV7-2 and TRBJ2-3): GAGVSQSPSNKVTEKGKDVELRCDPISGHTALYWYRQSLGQGLEFLIYFQGNSAPDKSGLPSDRFSAERTGGSVSTLTIQRTQQEDSAVYLCASSSQGTQYFGPGTRLTVL.

The V gene is TRBV11-2, the J gene TRBJ1-2; D possibly corresponds to TRBD1 (5 bases). The germline V and J ends were trimmed by 6 bases and 5 bases, with 13 bases remaining between them. The germline gives CDR1 SGHAT, CDR2 FQNNGV. The CDR3 consists of 13 residues. The CDR3 coding sequence is TGTGCCAGCAGTCGGGGCCTGTCGTATGGCTACACCTTC. It is translated as CASSRGLSYGYTF.

The genes are TRBV19 and TRBJ2-3, with TRBD1 identical over 9 bases. J was trimmed by 3 bases and V by 6 bases; bases with no gene match: 1. Germline V CDR1 and CDR2: LNHDA, SQIVND (reference sequence). The CDR3 sequence is 13 residues long. The CDR3 is CASRDRGTDTQYF. Here the CDR3 DNA reads TGTGCCAGTAGGGACAGGGGTACAGATACGCAGTATTTT.

CDR3 nucleotides: TGTGCCAGCAGCGCCGCGGTGGGGTACAACAATGAGCAGTTCTTC. Its protein is CASSAAVGYNNEQFF. The gene calls are TRBV9 and TRBJ2-1; D not certain. The V end was cut by 3 bases, the J end by 5 bases, with 15 bases between. This CDR3 spans 15 amino acids. Per the germline V gene, CDR1 is SGDLS and CDR2 is YYNGEE.

This rearrangement joins TRBV5-1 to TRBJ1-4, with unresolved D. The V end was cut by 0 bases, the J end by 4 bases, with 10 bases between. CDR3 length: 15 residues. Germline V lookup: CDR1 SGHRS, CDR2 YFSETQ. The chain's CDR3 is CASSLGSGGNEKLFF. For the CDR3, the DNA is TGCGCCAGCAGCTTGGGGTCCGGCGGTAATGAAAAACTGTTTTTT.

The chain has TRBV19 and TRBJ1-2; no reliable D call. Between the trimmed V and J ends, which lost 3 bases and 0 bases, there was a span of 8 bases. Germline loops: CDR1 LNHDA, CDR2 SQIVND (reference sequence). The CDR3 has 14 amino acids. CDR3 nucleotides: TGTGCCAGTAGTATTTCAGGCTCTAACTATGGCTACACCTTC. It codes for CASSISGSNYGYTF.

V gene TRBV24-1 combines with J gene TRBJ2-7; tentative D call: TRBD1 (7 bases). CDR3 length equals 13 residues. V lost 6 bases and J 3 bases, leaving 11 bases between the germline ends. Germline CDR1 and CDR2: KGHDR and SFDVKD. In DNA form, the CDR3 reads TGTGCCACCAGTCCAGGGGGAGGCTACGAGCAGTACTTC. This encodes CATSPGGGYEQYF.

This chain connects TRBV4-2 to TRBJ2-1, with TRBD2 as a possible D gene (6 bases). The CDR3 has 15 amino acids. Trimming removed 4 bases from V and 2 bases from J, with 12 bases in between. In germline, CDR1 is LGHNA, CDR2 YNFKEQ. The CDR3, as DNA: TGTGCCAGCAGCCCCAGCGGAGGGGCCTACAATGAGCAGTTCTTC. Its protein product is CASSPSGGAYNEQFF.

There are a few counts of this clone. The rearrangement uses TRBV4-1 and TRBJ1-4; 7 positions agree with TRBD1. The trim removed 5 bases at V and 0 bases at J, leaving 9 bases unmatched. Germline V gene sequence: CDR1 MGHRA, CDR2 YSYEKL. The CDR3 sequence is 17 residues long. CDR3 in amino acids: CASSALGTAATNEKLFF. Here the CDR3 DNA reads TGCGCCAGCAGCGCACTTGGGACAGCGGCAACTAATGAAAAACTGTTTTTT.

This clone was observed a few times. The V call is TRBV5-5, the J call TRBJ2-3; 13 bases agree with TRBD2. The germline CDR1 and CDR2 sequences are SGHKS and YYEKEE (reference sequence). V lost 3 bases, J lost 3 bases, and 4 bases stayed unmatched. The CDR3 runs 16 residues. Here the CDR3 reads CASSSGTSGETDTQYF. Here the CDR3 DNA reads TGTGCCAGCAGCTCTGGGACTAGCGGGGAGACAGATACGCAGTATTTT.

The gene calls are TRBV2 and TRBJ1-2; D not resolved. The CDR3 is 13 amino acids. CDR1 is SNHLY, CDR2 FYNNEI, per germline. V was clipped by 8 bases and J by 0 bases, with 10 bases between them. CDR3 nucleotide sequence: TGTGCCAGCCGGCAATCTCCTAACTATGGCTACACCTTC. Its protein product is CASRQSPNYGYTF.

The chain has TRBV6-5 and TRBJ1-2; the D gene is possibly TRBD1 (6 bases). V lost 10 bases and J lost 5, with 20 bases in between. The germline CDR1 and CDR2 sequences are MNHEY and SVGAGI. The CDR3 spans 14 residues. The CDR3 DNA reads as TGTGCCATCGCCTCTAGGACAGATATTTATGGCTACACCTTC. Translating gives CAIASRTDIYGYTF.

This clone showed up just a few times. The chain has TRBV11-1 and TRBJ2-1; the D call may be TRBD1 or TRBD2 (5 bases each). This CDR3 spans 12 amino acids. The germline gives CDR1 SGHAT, CDR2 FQDESV (reference sequence). Trimming cost V 8 bases and J 6 bases, with 11 bases left between them. CDR3 residues: CASGHEGNEQFF. The CDR3 DNA reads TGTGCCAGCGGACATGAGGGCAATGAGCAGTTCTTC.

The rearrangement links TRBV12-3 or TRBV12-4 to TRBJ2-7; D is unresolved. The CDR3 runs 12 residues. The V gene lost 2 bases and the J gene lost 3 bases, with 5 bases spanning the gap. The CDR3 DNA sequence: TGTGCCAGCAGTTTACGGTACTACGAGCAGTACTTC. Residues: CASSLRYYEQYF.